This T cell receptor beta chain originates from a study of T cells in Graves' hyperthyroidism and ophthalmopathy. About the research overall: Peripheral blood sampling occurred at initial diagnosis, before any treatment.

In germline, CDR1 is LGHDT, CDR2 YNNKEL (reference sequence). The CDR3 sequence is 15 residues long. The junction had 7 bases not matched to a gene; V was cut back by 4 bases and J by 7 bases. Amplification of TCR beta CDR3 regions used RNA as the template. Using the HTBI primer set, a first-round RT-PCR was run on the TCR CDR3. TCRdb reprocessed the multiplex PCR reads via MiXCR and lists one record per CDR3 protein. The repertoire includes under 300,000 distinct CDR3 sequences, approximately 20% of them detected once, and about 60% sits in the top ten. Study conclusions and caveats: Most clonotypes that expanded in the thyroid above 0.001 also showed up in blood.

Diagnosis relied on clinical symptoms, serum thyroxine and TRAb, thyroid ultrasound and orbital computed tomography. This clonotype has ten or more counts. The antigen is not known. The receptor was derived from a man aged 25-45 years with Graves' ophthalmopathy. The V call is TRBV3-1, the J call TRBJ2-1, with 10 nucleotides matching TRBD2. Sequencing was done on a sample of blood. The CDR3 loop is CASSLSSGRGNEQFF. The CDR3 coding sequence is TGTGCCAGCAGCCTTTCTAGCGGGAGAGGGAATGAGCAGTTCTTC.